Shown below are 17 T cell receptor beta chains from a single sample sequenced in a study of early T cells in non-severe SARS-CoV-2 infection. TCRdb processed the 5' RACE reads anew with MiXCR; each CDR3 protein has one entry. Here the sample spans 50,000 to 85,000 distinct CDR3 sequences, roughly 9.1% being singletons. Material for sequencing was whole blood. Every receptor here comes from an adult who was a healthcare worker with PCR-confirmed SARS-CoV-2 infection or an uninfected control (not recorded which).

This clonotype was counted only a few times. The chain carries TRBV18 and TRBJ1-2; TRBD1 is a possible D gene (6 bases). Germline loops: CDR1 KGHSH, CDR2 LQKENI. The V and J ends lost 3 bases and 7 bases respectively, with 15 bases between them. The CDR3 has 14 amino acids. The CDR3 protein is CASSPGTQGRGYTF. Here the CDR3 DNA reads TGTGCCAGCTCACCCGGGACACAGGGACGTGGCTACACCTTC.

This clonotype was counted many times. This rearrangement joins TRBV6-9 to TRBJ2-7; possible D gene TRBD2, 6 bases. Trimming pared 3 bases from V and 2 bases from J, leaving 11 bases between. CDR3 length: 14 amino acids. The germline gives CDR1 MNHGY, CDR2 SVAAGI. CDR3 residues: CASSYEGLAYEQYF. The CDR3 coding sequence is TGTGCCAGCAGTTACGAGGGACTGGCCTACGAGCAGTACTTC.

The rearrangement links TRBV28 to TRBJ2-1, with D possibly TRBD1 on 6 matching bases. Trimming left V 6 bases short and J 8 bases short, with 11 bases between. Germline V gene lookup returns CDR1 MDHEN and CDR2 SYDVKM. The CDR3 totals 12 residues. The CDR3 here is CASSPGAHEQFF. In DNA, the CDR3 is TGTGCCAGCAGCCCAGGGGCCCATGAGCAGTTCTTC.

This rearrangement joins TRBV24-1 to TRBJ2-5; either TRBD1 or TRBD2 may fit D (5 bases each). V dropped 4 bases and J dropped 0 bases, with 14 bases sitting between them. The CDR3 has 16 residues. Germline CDR1 is KGHDR and CDR2 is SFDVKD. CDR3 amino acids: CATSESRDGYQETQYF. CDR3 nucleotides: TGTGCCACCAGTGAGTCCCGGGACGGTTACCAAGAGACCCAGTACTTC.

The V and J genes are TRBV28 and TRBJ2-3; no definite D call. In germline, CDR1 is MDHEN, CDR2 SYDVKM. V lost 2 bases, J lost 5 bases, and 8 bases lay in between. This CDR3 spans 13 amino acids. CDR3 coding DNA: TGTGCCAGCAGTTTAAGTCACGGAGATACGCAGTATTTT. Translated: CASSLSHGDTQYF.

This clonotype has a handful of counts. This chain uses TRBV20-1 with TRBJ2-1, with 11 positions matching TRBD1. Germline V gene sequence: CDR1 DFQATT, CDR2 SNEGSKA (reference sequence). J was trimmed by 8 bases and V by 5 bases; bases with no gene match: 8. The CDR3 consists of 14 residues. The DNA for the CDR3 is TGCAGTGCTGGACCCGGACAGGGGGCTTATGAGCAGTTCTTC. Protein product: CSAGPGQGAYEQFF.

V gene TRBV7-3 combines with J gene TRBJ2-5; 11 nucleotides match TRBD1. The CDR3 consists of 15 residues. Trimming took 2 bases from V and 4 from J; bases not matched to a gene: 3. Germline CDR1 and CDR2: SGHTA and FQGTGA. CDR3 amino acids: CASSLVGTGGETQYF. In DNA, the CDR3 is TGTGCCAGCAGCTTAGTGGGGACAGGGGGAGAGACCCAGTACTTC.

The gene calls are TRBV5-1 and TRBJ2-5; 13 positions match TRBD2. J was trimmed by 5 bases and V by 4 bases; bases with no gene match: 8. This CDR3 contains 16 residues. From germline, CDR1 is SGHRS and CDR2 YFSETQ. The CDR3 loop is CASSERTSGSGETQYF. The CDR3 DNA reads as TGCGCCAGCAGCGAAAGGACTAGCGGGAGTGGGGAGACCCAGTACTTC.

The J gene is TRBJ1-1, the V gene TRBV3-1; 7 bases align to TRBD1. J lost 4 bases, V lost 4 bases, and 6 bases had no gene match. The CDR3 spans 14 residues. Per the germline V gene, CDR1 is LGHDT and CDR2 is YNNKEL (reference sequence). DNA of the CDR3: TGTGCCAGCAGCCTTTGGGACAGTTCCACTGAAGCTTTCTTT. It specifies CASSLWDSSTEAFF. The variable domain in full, with the rest retrieved from reference TRBV3-1 and TRBJ1-1, is DTAVSQTPKYLVTQMGNDKSIKCEQNLGHDTMYWYKQDSKKFLKIMFSYNNKELIINETVPNRFSPKSPDKAHLNLHINSLELGDSAVYFCASSLWDSSTEAFFGQGTRLTVV.

This clonotype was seen at least ten times. This CDR3 reads CASSLALQETQYF. CDR3 in DNA: TGCGCCAGCAGCTTGGCCCTCCAAGAGACCCAGTACTTC. The chain has TRBV5-1 and TRBJ2-5; no definite D call. The CDR3 runs 13 residues. The germline V and J ends were trimmed by 0 bases and 1 base, with 4 bases remaining between them. The germline V gene has CDR1 SGHRS and CDR2 YFSETQ.

V gene TRBV9 combines with J gene TRBJ2-7; D is undetermined. CDR3 size: 13 residues. Germline CDR1 SGDLS, CDR2 YYNGEE. Deletions cut 2 bases from V and 2 bases from J, with 8 bases between. This CDR3 is CASSVDGTYEQYF. In DNA, the CDR3 is TGTGCCAGCAGCGTGGACGGAACCTACGAGCAGTACTTC.

This clonotype was counted only a few times. This chain connects TRBV20-1 to TRBJ2-1; D is possibly TRBD2 (7 bases). The CDR3 runs 17 residues. From germline, CDR1 is DFQATT and CDR2 SNEGSKA (reference sequence). V was shortened by 4 bases and J by 0 bases, with 19 bases between the two germline ends. CDR3 loop: CSATEKGGGSSYNEQFF. The DNA for the CDR3 is TGCAGTGCTACCGAGAAGGGGGGAGGGAGCTCCTACAATGAGCAGTTCTTC.

In its sample, this clonotype was seen many times. This chain links TRBV19 with TRBJ2-7; no reliable D call. This CDR3 is built from 11 residues. V lost 5 bases and J 2 bases, leaving 4 bases between the germline ends. The germline gives CDR1 LNHDA, CDR2 SQIVND (reference sequence). The CDR3 DNA reads as TGTGCCAGTAGTGGGCCCTACGAGCAGTACTTC. Protein product: CASSGPYEQYF.

The V and J genes are TRBV4-2 and TRBJ2-3, with a tentative D call TRBD1 (6 bases). The germline V gene encodes CDR1 LGHNA and CDR2 YNFKEQ. V was pared by 0 bases and J by 3 bases, with 16 bases between. CDR3 length: 17 residues. For the CDR3, the DNA is TGTGCCAGCAGCCAAGAACAGGGCAGGGGTTTTACAGATACGCAGTATTTT. The encoded protein is CASSQEQGRGFTDTQYF.

The chain is built from TRBV4-2 and TRBJ2-2, with 7 bases lining up with TRBD2. Germline assignment: CDR1 LGHNA and CDR2 YNFKEQ. V lost 0 bases, J lost 1 base, and 5 bases stayed unmatched. The CDR3 totals 17 residues. The CDR3 region has the DNA TGTGCCAGCAGCCAAGATAGGCTAGCGGAGAACACCGGGGAGCTGTTTTTT. Amino acids: CASSQDRLAENTGELFF.

This clonotype was seen a few times. The J gene is TRBJ2-2, the V gene TRBV5-4; 8 bases fit TRBD2. Trimming removed 5 bases from V and 7 bases from J; junction bases left unmatched: 7. Germline V gene lookup returns CDR1 SGHNT and CDR2 YYREEE (reference sequence). This CDR3 has 14 residues. CDR3 nucleotides: TGTGCCAGCAGTTACAGCGGGAGCAACGGGGAGCTGTTTTTT. It specifies CASSYSGSNGELFF.

The table lists this clonotype with a few counts. The chain links TRBV7-9 to TRBJ1-1, with 7 bases that match TRBD1. Germline CDR1 reads SEHNR; CDR2 reads FQNEAQ (reference sequence). V shed 1 base and J 0 bases; nucleotides not matched to a gene: 2. This CDR3 region has 15 residues. Written as DNA, the CDR3 is TGTGCCAGCAGCTTAGGGGACAGCCTGAACACTGAAGCTTTCTTT. Residues: CASSLGDSLNTEAFF.